The T cell receptor (beta chain) described here comes from a study of blood T cell repertoires in COVID-19. The overall study: Specimens from acute and convalescent COVID-19 originated in the United States, Italy and Spain. Sources were T cells, B-cell-depleted T cells, or PBMCs; the material itself was cDNA or gDNA.

Original data processing: Amplification with reference gene primers provided the estimates of nucleated cell counts. TCRdb's copy holds only in-frame clones and misses some; the assay was immunoSEQ multiplex PCR. V, J and clone size derive from that table, while D and trimming were established from the DNA sequence. Counted here are about 54,000 clones, roughly 83% occurring once; the ten biggest clones make up less than 5.5%. The V gene end was trimmed by 6 bases and the J gene end by 9 bases; junction bases not matched to a gene: 10. CDR3 length equals 14 residues. Germline values: CDR1 LNHDA, CDR2 SQIVND (reference sequence).

The receptor comes from a human donor in a cohort sampled during active COVID-19. The chain is built from TRBV19 and TRBJ1-5; 8 bases fit TRBD1. The specimen sequenced was peripheral blood. CDR3 DNA sequence: TGTGCCAGTAGCTCCGACAGGGGTTCAGGGCCCCAGCATTTT. It is translated as CASSSDRGSGPQHF.